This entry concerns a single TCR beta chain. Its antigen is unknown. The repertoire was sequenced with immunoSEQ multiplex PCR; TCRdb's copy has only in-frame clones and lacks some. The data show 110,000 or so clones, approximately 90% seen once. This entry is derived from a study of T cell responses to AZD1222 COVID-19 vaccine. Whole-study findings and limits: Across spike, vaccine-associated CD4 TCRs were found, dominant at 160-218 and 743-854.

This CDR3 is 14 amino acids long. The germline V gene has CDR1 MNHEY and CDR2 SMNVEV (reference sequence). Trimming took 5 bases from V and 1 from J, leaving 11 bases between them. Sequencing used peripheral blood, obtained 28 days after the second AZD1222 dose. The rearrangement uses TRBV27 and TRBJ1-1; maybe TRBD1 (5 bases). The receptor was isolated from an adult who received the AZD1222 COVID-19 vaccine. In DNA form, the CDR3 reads TGTGCCAGCAGTCTGATGACAGAGAACACTGAAGCTTTCTTT. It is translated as CASSLMTENTEAFF.